Below, 14 T cell receptor beta chains from the same sample are listed, as sequenced in a study of blood T cells in healthy people across ages. Next came a second PCR, run for about 7 to 11 cycles, which used a sample-barcoded 5' primer along with a J-beta primer mix. One entry per CDR3 protein results from TCRdb running MiXCR on the 5' RACE reads. This table holds approximately 1.5 million distinct CDR3 sequences, approximately 43% found once. Sample: blood. The source of these receptors is a woman younger than 30 in good health.

The sample holds a few counts of this clonotype. V is TRBV7-2 and J is TRBJ2-3; 10 bases are shared with TRBD1. The CDR3 has 16 amino acids. Germline V gene data show CDR1 as SGHTA and CDR2 as FQGNSA. After removal of 3 bases from V and 11 bases from J, the junction contained 14 bases not matched to a gene. CDR3 residues: CASSFDGTGEPLLQYF. The DNA for the CDR3 is TGTGCCAGCAGCTTTGATGGGACAGGGGAACCCCTGTTGCAGTATTTT.

This chain uses TRBV10-2 with TRBJ1-5; D is undetermined. The CDR3 runs 12 residues. Germline lookup yields CDR1 WSHSY and CDR2 SAAADI. Trimming stripped 3 bases from V and 9 bases from J, with 9 bases between. The CDR3, as DNA: TGCGCCAGCAGTGAAGGAGCCGGGCCCCAGCATTTT. Protein: CASSEGAGPQHF.

This clonotype has ten or more counts. J is TRBJ2-7 and V is TRBV7-2; D is possibly TRBD2 (6 bases). Germline V gives CDR1 SGHTA, CDR2 FQGNSA. The germline V and J ends were trimmed by 5 bases and 1 base, with 12 bases remaining between them. The CDR3 sequence is 14 residues long. The CDR3 DNA follows: TGTGCCAGCAGCCGAGATAGCGGATCCTACGAGCAGTACTTC. Translation: CASSRDSGSYEQYF.

This chain connects TRBV20-1 to TRBJ2-7; 7 positions agree with TRBD1. The germline gives CDR1 DFQATT, CDR2 SNEGSKA (reference sequence). The ends lost 1 base at V and 0 bases at J; junction bases unmatched: 6. This CDR3 is 15 amino acids long. The CDR3 protein is CSARAPGTDSYEQYF. The DNA of the CDR3 is TGCAGTGCTAGAGCCCCCGGGACAGACTCCTACGAGCAGTACTTC.

This clonotype was recorded a few times. The gene calls are TRBV7-2 and TRBJ2-1; possibly TRBD1 for D (6 bases). Germline lookup yields CDR1 SGHTA and CDR2 FQGNSA. The CDR3 extends over 13 amino acids. The V and J ends lost 5 bases and 8 bases respectively, with 13 bases between them. The CDR3 region is CASSLSGAYEQFF. CDR3 sequence (DNA): TGTGCCAGCAGCCTCTCAGGGGCGTATGAGCAGTTCTTC.

CDR3 protein: CSVSQGVYNEQFF. The CDR3 bases are TGCAGCGTTTCGCAGGGGGTTTACAATGAGCAGTTCTTC. The gene calls are TRBV29-1 and TRBJ2-1; 7 bases map to TRBD1. V lost 5 bases to trimming and J lost 4 bases; unmatched junction nucleotides: 5. The V gene's germline CDR1 is SQVTM and CDR2 ANQGSEA. The CDR3 is 13 amino acids.

The rearrangement joins TRBV24-1 to TRBJ2-3, with D possibly being TRBD2 (6 bases). The CDR3 sequence is 14 residues long. CDR1 and CDR2 from the germline V gene are KGHDR and SFDVKD. V was pared by 5 bases and J by 5 bases, with 13 bases between. The CDR3 here is CATSARGEGDTQYF. The CDR3 nucleotides read TGTGCCACCAGTGCGCGGGGAGAGGGAGATACGCAGTATTTT.

The V gene is TRBV5-4, the J gene TRBJ2-1; TRBD2 might be the D (5 bases). Looked up from germline, CDR1 is SGHNT and CDR2 is YYREEE (reference sequence). Between the trimmed V and J ends, which lost 1 base and 4 bases, there was a span of 12 bases. The CDR3 runs 15 residues. CDR3 loop: CASSLSWEQYNEQFF. The CDR3 DNA reads TGTGCCAGCAGCTTGTCGTGGGAGCAGTACAATGAGCAGTTCTTC.

The chain recombines TRBV30 with TRBJ2-7; D gene uncertain. Trimming cost V 7 bases and J 0 bases, with 7 bases left between them. Germline values: CDR1 GTSNPN, CDR2 SVGIG (reference sequence). This CDR3 comprises 11 residues. CDR3 region: CAYDISYEQYF. As DNA, the CDR3 is TGTGCCTATGACATCTCCTACGAGCAGTACTTC.

Comment on this clonotype: One end of the junction does not line up with germline, which may come from a read error. The chain joins TRBV18 to TRBJ1-2, with D possibly TRBD1 on 6 matching bases. CDR3 size: 12 residues. The germline CDR1 and CDR2 sequences are KGHSH and LQKENI. CDR3 sequence (DNA): TGTGCCAGCGCACCACAGGGAAGTGGCTACACCTTC. It translates to CASAPQGSGYTF.

This clonotype was picked up a small number of times. The chain has TRBV5-5 and TRBJ2-7; tentative D call: TRBD2 (6 bases). Trimming shortened V by 3 bases and J by 2 bases, and 18 bases separated the two germline ends. The CDR3 runs to 16 residues. Looked up from germline, CDR1 is SGHKS and CDR2 is YYEKEE (reference sequence). The CDR3 loop is CASSWGVVTATYEQYF. The CDR3 DNA sequence: TGTGCCAGCAGCTGGGGGGTGGTGACAGCAACCTACGAGCAGTACTTC. Based on the CDR3 plus reference TRBV5-5 and TRBJ2-7, the full variable domain is DAGVTQSPTHLIKTRGQQVTLRCSPISGHKSVSWYQQVLGQGPQFIFQYYEKEERGRGNFPDRFSARQFPNYSSELNVNALLLGDSALYLCASSWGVVTATYEQYFGPGTRLTVT.

This clonotype was counted a few times. The chain recombines TRBV4-1 with TRBJ1-1; no definite D call. Germline assignment: CDR1 MGHRA and CDR2 YSYEKL. V gave up 0 bases and J gave up 0 bases, with 11 bases separating them. The CDR3 totals 16 residues. CDR3 in DNA: TGCGCCAGCAGCCAAGATTCCTTTGCGATGAACACTGAAGCTTTCTTT. It translates to CASSQDSFAMNTEAFF.

The gene calls are TRBV4-1 and TRBJ2-3; D unclear. Trimming took 0 bases from V and 8 from J, leaving 12 bases between them. Germline CDR1 is MGHRA and CDR2 is YSYEKL. The CDR3 is 14 amino acids. CDR3 sequence: CASSQDPQPGTQYF. The CDR3, as DNA: TGCGCCAGCAGCCAAGATCCCCAACCGGGTACGCAGTATTTT.

The chain couples TRBV28 to TRBJ1-3, with D unclear. This CDR3 is built from 12 residues. V was cut by 5 bases and J by 4 bases, with 6 bases left in between. Germline V gene data show CDR1 as MDHEN and CDR2 as SYDVKM. The CDR3 sequence is CASSGRGNTIYF. The CDR3 DNA reads as TGTGCCAGCAGTGGGCGGGGAAACACCATATATTTT.